This T cell receptor beta chain derives from a study of CD8 T cells in Susac syndrome. cDNA came from approximately 0.5 to 1 ug RNA primed by random hexamers. TCRdb reanalysed the immunoSEQ multiplex PCR reads using MiXCR and keeps one entry per CDR3 protein. The sample includes 170,000 or so distinct CDR3 sequences, about 96% of them seen just once. CDR1 and CDR2 from the germline V gene are MGHRA and YSYEKL. The CDR3 extends over 15 amino acids. Trimming cost V 2 bases and J 2 bases; bases outside gene matches: 4. This clonotype originated in a human donor with Susac syndrome. The sequencing input was CD4+ T cells from PBMCs. The chain links TRBV4-1 to TRBJ2-5; 8 nucleotides align to TRBD2. The CDR3 loop is CASSQPVAGQETQYF. DNA of the CDR3: TGCGCCAGCAGCCAACCTGTAGCGGGACAAGAGACCCAGTACTTC.